This T cell receptor (beta chain) stems from a study of blood T cell repertoires in COVID-19. Across the whole study: In each case, the material was cDNA or gDNA derived from T cells, B-cell-depleted T cells, or PBMCs.

Libraries were prepared by immunoSEQ multiplex PCR; TCRdb keeps only in-frame clonotypes and omits some of them. The repertoire holds 130,000 or so clones, with 84% as singletons. The ends were cut back, 2 bases at V and 2 bases at J, with 6 bases in the middle. The CDR3 sequence is 13 residues long. The sequenced sample was peripheral blood. The receptor was derived from a man aged 55-75 years with acute or convalescent COVID-19. The chain uses TRBV12-3 or TRBV12-4 and TRBJ2-5; D unclear. The CDR3 coding sequence is TGTGCCAGCAGTTTATTGCAGCAAGAGACCCAGTACTTC. Translated: CASSLLQQETQYF.